The present T cell receptor beta chain was sequenced within a study of blood T cell repertoires in COVID-19. Study information: The origin of the acute and convalescent COVID-19 samples was the United States, Italy and Spain. PBMCs, B-cell-depleted T cells, or T cells provided the cDNA or gDNA that made up the material.

How the authors handled the data: Cell counts per sample came from amplifying reference gene primers. Profiling relied on immunoSEQ multiplex PCR, and the TCRdb table lists in-frame clones only, not all of them. V, J and clone size are taken as reported in that table, and D and trimming were inferred from the DNA itself. The sample shows 130,000 to 150,000 clones, approximately 80% of them seen only once. Between the trimmed V and J ends, which lost 5 bases and 5 bases, there was a span of 15 bases. Germline V lookup: CDR1 LNHDA, CDR2 SQIVND (reference sequence). The CDR3 sequence is 14 residues long.

Sample: peripheral blood. The chain is built from TRBV19 and TRBJ2-5, with D maybe TRBD2 (6 bases). The receptor was isolated from a man between 60 and 70 years old with active or convalescent COVID-19. Here the CDR3 DNA reads TGTGCCAGTAGTCCCGCCGGGGGATGGGAGACCCAGTACTTC. It codes for CASSPAGGWETQYF.